Shown below are 32 T cell receptor beta chains from a single sample sequenced in a study of tumor-infiltrating lymphocytes in localized non-small cell lung cancer. The repertoire was sequenced with immunoSEQ multiplex PCR; TCRdb's copy has only in-frame clones and lacks some. Found here are 17,000 or so clones, approximately 79% of them singletons; the top ten hold about 6.4%. Sequenced sample: lung tumor tissue. These receptors all stem from a human donor with non-small cell lung cancer.

The gene calls are TRBV28 and TRBJ2-7; 7 bases are a match to TRBD2. Germline V gives CDR1 MDHEN, CDR2 SYDVKM. The CDR3 loop spans 17 amino acids. V trimming: 4 bases; J trimming: 5 bases; junction bases outside the gene matches: 17. The CDR3 DNA sequence: TGTGCCAGCAGTTACCCCCCCTCTTCGCGGGAGCGCGACGAGCAGTACTTC. Amino acids: CASSYPPSSRERDEQYF.

This chain uses TRBV2 with TRBJ2-1; 10 bases match TRBD2. This CDR3 comprises 17 residues. V shed 8 bases and J 0 bases; nucleotides not matched to a gene: 10. The germline CDR1 and CDR2 sequences are SNHLY and FYNNEI. The CDR3 reads CASLFTSGASSYNEQFF. As DNA, the CDR3 is TGTGCCAGCCTGTTCACTAGCGGGGCAAGCTCCTACAATGAGCAGTTCTTC.

The genes are TRBV6-1 and TRBJ2-7, with unresolved D. Trimming cost V 6 bases and J 1 base, with 16 bases left between them. Germline V gene lookup returns CDR1 MNHNS and CDR2 SASEGT. CDR3 length: 15 amino acids. CDR3 loop: CASSEDDGRSYEQYF. CDR3 coding DNA: TGTGCCAGCAGCGAGGACGACGGGCGATCCTACGAGCAGTACTTC.

This clone was counted a few times. CDR3 protein: CAWRPSTDTQYF. The DNA for the CDR3 is TGTGCCTGGAGGCCGAGCACAGATACGCAGTATTTT. The chain combines TRBV30 with TRBJ2-3; D unclear. V was clipped by 3 bases and J by 0 bases, with 4 bases between them. The CDR3 sequence is 12 residues long. Per germline, CDR1 GTSNPN and CDR2 SVGIG (reference sequence).

This chain links TRBV5-5 with TRBJ1-2, with D possibly being TRBD1 (5 bases). V lost 0 bases and J lost 7, with 16 bases in between. Germline lookup yields CDR1 SGHKS and CDR2 YYEKEE (reference sequence). The CDR3 is 15 residues long. The CDR3 reads CASSLAGRTLTGYTF. The CDR3 DNA reads TGTGCCAGCAGCTTGGCGGGCAGGACACTCACTGGCTACACCTTC.

The sample holds a few counts of this clone. The J gene is TRBJ1-1, the V gene TRBV4-2; 7 positions agree with TRBD1. The CDR3 has 18 residues. Germline values: CDR1 LGHNA, CDR2 YNFKEQ. V was pared by 2 bases and J by 6 bases, with 18 bases of the junction left unmatched. CDR3 amino acids: CASSQTYNTGAPGAEAFF. The CDR3 DNA reads TGTGCCAGCAGCCAAACGTATAATACAGGGGCCCCTGGCGCTGAAGCTTTCTTT.

By share, this clone ranks as medium-sized. The genes are TRBV27 and TRBJ2-7; tentatively, D is TRBD2 (5 bases). Germline V gives CDR1 MNHEY, CDR2 SMNVEV (reference sequence). CDR3 length: 14 residues. V shed 2 bases and J shed 6 bases, with 14 bases lying between them. The CDR3 sequence: CASSLIPPGVEQYF. The CDR3 nucleotides are TGTGCCAGCAGTTTAATCCCTCCCGGGGTCGAGCAGTACTTC.

The chain has TRBV10-3 and TRBJ2-5; D may be TRBD1 (6 bases). V gave up 6 bases and J gave up 5 bases, with 13 bases separating them. The CDR3 length is 13 residues. Germline CDR1 reads ENHRY; CDR2 reads SYGVKD. The CDR3 region is CAIRDPGDETQYF. The CDR3 DNA follows: TGTGCCATCAGAGACCCAGGGGATGAGACCCAGTACTTC.

The rearrangement joins TRBV23-1 to TRBJ2-1; D is unresolved. TRBV23-1 is known as an ORF, though its function is uncertain. CDR3 size: 13 residues. Trimming removed 0 bases from V and 8 bases from J, with 8 bases in between. The CDR3 protein is CASSQSPPHEQFF. The CDR3 DNA reads TGCGCCAGCAGTCAATCCCCCCCCCATGAGCAGTTCTTC.

The J gene is TRBJ1-1, the V gene TRBV6-6, with 8 positions matching TRBD1. Germline loops: CDR1 MNHNY, CDR2 SVGAGI (reference sequence). The CDR3 is 16 residues long. With V trimmed by 6 bases and J by 5 bases, 14 bases remained unmatched. DNA for the CDR3: TGTGCCAGCAGCATCTCCCCCCACAGGGGGAGGACTGAAGCTTTCTTT. Its translation: CASSISPHRGRTEAFF.

The genes are TRBV28 and TRBJ1-1; D uncertain. Germline loops: CDR1 MDHEN, CDR2 SYDVKM. The V gene lost 2 bases and the J gene lost 11 bases, with 21 bases spanning the gap. The CDR3 covers 15 residues. The chain's CDR3 is CASSLIRDPGVSAFF. CDR3 coding DNA: TGTGCCAGCAGTTTAATAAGGGATCCTGGGGTCTCGGCTTTCTTT.

This clone was found once. The chain carries TRBV5-5 and TRBJ2-7, with unresolved D. The germline gives CDR1 SGHKS, CDR2 YYEKEE (reference sequence). V gave up 5 bases and J gave up 6 bases, with 15 bases separating them. There are 13 residues in the CDR3. The CDR3 bases are TGTGCCAGCAGAGGAACGTCGGGCGCCGAGCAGTACTTC. This gives the protein CASRGTSGAEQYF.

The chain combines TRBV29-1 with TRBJ1-1; D might be TRBD1 (5 bases). V lost 5 bases and J lost 4, with 11 bases in between. The CDR3 has 12 amino acids. CDR1 and CDR2 (germline): SQVTM, ANQGSEA. The chain's CDR3 is CSVWGLGTEAFF. CDR3 nucleotides: TGCAGCGTTTGGGGCCTGGGCACTGAAGCTTTCTTT.

The chain is built from TRBV10-3 and TRBJ1-2; D call uncertain. The germline CDR1 and CDR2 sequences are ENHRY and SYGVKD. With 6 bases removed from V and 3 bases from J, the gap between germline ends came to 14 bases. The CDR3 has 14 amino acids. The CDR3 DNA is TGTGCCATCAGCTACAGCCGGGATGACTATGGCTACACCTTC. Translating gives CAISYSRDDYGYTF.

V is TRBV5-1 and J is TRBJ1-1; D unresolved. V was cut by 6 bases and J by 12 bases, with 30 bases left in between. Germline CDR1 SGHRS, CDR2 YFSETQ. The CDR3 is 16 residues long. CDR3: CASTLSPSSVASDPFF. CDR3 DNA: TGCGCCAGCACCTTATCCCCCTCCAGTGTGGCCTCGGATCCTTTCTTT.

The V call is TRBV19, the J call TRBJ1-2; TRBD1 matches at 12 bases. V lost 4 bases and J lost 5; bases outside the gene matches: 8. This CDR3 has 16 amino acids. Per germline, CDR1 LNHDA and CDR2 SQIVND (reference sequence). The CDR3 loop is CASSTTGTGGAYGYTF. In DNA, the CDR3 is TGTGCCAGTAGTACAACCGGGACAGGGGGCGCGTATGGCTACACCTTC.

This clone came up once. The rearrangement joins TRBV28 to TRBJ1-4; D is possibly TRBD1 (5 bases). Germline V lookup: CDR1 MDHEN, CDR2 SYDVKM. Deletions cut 3 bases from V and 8 bases from J, with 13 bases between. The CDR3 has 14 amino acids. CDR3: CASSFQGRGEKLFF. In DNA, the CDR3 is TGTGCCAGCAGTTTTCAGGGCCGAGGCGAAAAACTGTTTTTT.

The chain has TRBV6-5 and TRBJ2-5; D might be TRBD1 or TRBD2, each matching 5 bases. CDR3 length: 12 amino acids. CDR1 and CDR2 from the germline V gene are MNHEY and SVGAGI. The CDR3 DNA is TGTGCTACAGCAGGCAGGGAGGAGACCCAGTACTTC. Amino acids: CATAGREETQYF.

The chain has TRBV28 and TRBJ2-3, with TRBD2 matching over 7 bases. V shed 5 bases, J shed 0 bases, and the junction held 8 bases outside the gene matches. Germline CDR1 and CDR2: MDHEN and SYDVKM. CDR3 size: 16 residues. The CDR3 reads CASSPSGRESTDTQYF. The CDR3 DNA reads as TGTGCCAGCAGTCCCTCAGGGAGGGAAAGCACAGATACGCAGTATTTT.

The V call is TRBV5-1, the J call TRBJ2-7, with D perhaps TRBD2 (6 bases). V lost 1 base to trimming and J lost 3 bases, with 14 bases between them. The CDR3 consists of 15 residues. CDR1 and CDR2 (germline): SGHRS, YFSETQ. CDR3 nucleotides: TGCGCCAGCAGCTTGAATAGCGGCTTTTTCTACGAGCAGTACTTC. This codes for CASSLNSGFFYEQYF.

The J gene is TRBJ2-7, the V gene TRBV5-4, with a tentative D call TRBD1 (6 bases). This CDR3 is built from 15 residues. From germline, CDR1 is SGHNT and CDR2 YYREEE (reference sequence). V gave up 0 bases and J gave up 6 bases, with 16 bases separating them. The CDR3 sequence is CASSLGEVTGSEQYF. The CDR3 DNA sequence: TGTGCCAGCAGCTTGGGAGAGGTCACAGGGTCCGAGCAGTACTTC.

This clone was detected only once. V and J are TRBV1 and TRBJ1-1; no check of the table's D call, TRBD1, against the DNA was made. TRBV1 is deemed a pseudogene. The CDR3 spans 16 residues. In DNA form, the CDR3 reads TGCACCAGCAGCCAGGACACAGGGGGCGCTGGCACTGAAGCTTTCTTT. The encoded protein is CTSSQDTGGAGTEAFF.

This sequence joins TRBV18 and TRBJ1-5; weak D call: TRBD1 (6 bases). Trimming left V 2 bases short and J 4 bases short, with 15 bases between. Germline V lookup: CDR1 KGHSH, CDR2 LQKENI. The length of the CDR3 is 16 residues. In DNA form, the CDR3 reads TGTGCCAGCTCACCATATGGTGGGGGCCCTAATCAGCCCCAGCATTTT. Translation gives CASSPYGGGPNQPQHF.

The genes are TRBV30 and TRBJ2-2; 11 bases map to TRBD2. V shed 2 bases, J shed 1 base, and the junction held 6 bases outside the gene matches. The CDR3 contains 17 residues. Looked up from germline, CDR1 is GTSNPN and CDR2 is SVGIG (reference sequence). CDR3 region: CAWSWGSGRGNTGELFF. CDR3 in DNA: TGTGCCTGGAGTTGGGGTAGCGGGAGGGGGAACACCGGGGAGCTGTTTTTT.

J is TRBJ1-3 and V is TRBV2; 12 bases are shared with TRBD1. Germline CDR1 and CDR2: SNHLY and FYNNEI. The trim removed 2 bases at V and 5 bases at J, leaving 4 bases unmatched. The CDR3 is 16 amino acids. The CDR3 is CASSESGTGGRNTIYF. The CDR3 region has the DNA TGTGCCAGCAGTGAATCTGGGACAGGGGGCCGAAACACCATATATTTT.

The genes are TRBV7-9 and TRBJ2-7, with no clear D. The V end lost 3 bases, the J end lost 5 bases, and 8 bases lay between the germline ends. This CDR3 has 12 residues. Germline CDR1 SEHNR, CDR2 FQNEAQ (reference sequence). CDR3 coding DNA: TGTGCCAGCAGCTTCCGGGCGGACGAGCAGTACTTC. Translating it yields CASSFRADEQYF. The full variable domain, in which reference TRBV7-9 and TRBJ2-7 provide the parts outside the CDR3, is DTGVSQNPRHKITKRGQNVTFRCDPISEHNRLYWYRQTLGQGPEFLTYFQNEAQLEKSRLLSDRFSAERPKGSFSTLEIQRTEQGDSAMYLCASSFRADEQYFGPGTRLTVT.

This chain uses TRBV2 with TRBJ1-2, with D unresolved. The CDR3 runs to 12 residues. V lost 11 bases, J lost 4 bases, and 14 bases lay in between. The V gene's germline CDR1 is SNHLY and CDR2 FYNNEI. The CDR3 loop reads CASTSSFYGYTF. CDR3 in DNA: TGTGCCTCAACCAGCAGCTTCTATGGCTACACCTTC. Using reference TRBV2 and TRBJ1-2 for the parts outside the CDR3, the full variable domain is EPEVTQTPSHQVTQMGQEVILRCVPISNHLYFYWYRQILGQKVEFLVSFYNNEISEKSEIFDDQFSVERPDGSNFTLKIRSTKLEDSAMYFCASTSSFYGYTFGSGTRLTVV.

The chain uses TRBV5-1 and TRBJ2-1, with 9 bases that match TRBD2. V gave up 2 bases and J gave up 3 bases; unmatched junction bases: 0. Germline CDR1 reads SGHRS; CDR2 reads YFSETQ. This CDR3 is built from 14 residues. Here the CDR3 DNA reads TGCGCCAGCAGCTTTAGCGGGAGCTACAATGAGCAGTTCTTC. Amino acid sequence: CASSFSGSYNEQFF.

The chain links TRBV7-2 to TRBJ2-7; 14 nucleotides line up with TRBD2. V was clipped by 1 base and J by 3 bases; unmatched bases: 2. This CDR3 region has 16 residues. Germline CDR1 is SGHTA and CDR2 is FQGNSA. The CDR3 protein is CASSLEGLAGVYEQYF. CDR3 nucleotide sequence: TGTGCCAGCAGCTTAGAGGGACTAGCGGGAGTCTACGAGCAGTACTTC.

The chain has TRBV30 and TRBJ1-5; D remains unclear. V was cut by 0 bases and J by 3 bases, with 6 bases left in between. This CDR3 contains 13 residues. The V gene's germline CDR1 is GTSNPN and CDR2 SVGIG (reference sequence). The CDR3 DNA is TGTGCCTGGAGTGTACAGCCCAATCAGCCCCAGCATTTT. Residues: CAWSVQPNQPQHF.

Comments on this clone: Distinct nucleotide sequences in the sample also encode this CDR3. CDR3 region: CASSYSTLGQETQYF. The CDR3 nucleotides read TGTGCCAGCAGTTACTCGACCCTTGGACAAGAGACCCAGTACTTC. V gene TRBV6-5 combines with J gene TRBJ2-5, with unresolved D. V was cut by 0 bases and J by 2 bases, with 10 bases left in between. CDR1 is MNHEY, CDR2 SVGAGI, per germline. The CDR3 runs 15 residues.

V gene TRBV10-3 combines with J gene TRBJ1-5; the D is unclear. CDR1 is ENHRY and CDR2 is SYGVKD in the germline V gene. The length of the CDR3 is 14 residues. Trimming removed 4 bases at V and 1 base at J, with 8 bases between. The CDR3, as DNA: TGTGCCATCAGTGCCGTACCCAGCAATCAGCCCCAGCATTTT. Amino acids: CAISAVPSNQPQHF.